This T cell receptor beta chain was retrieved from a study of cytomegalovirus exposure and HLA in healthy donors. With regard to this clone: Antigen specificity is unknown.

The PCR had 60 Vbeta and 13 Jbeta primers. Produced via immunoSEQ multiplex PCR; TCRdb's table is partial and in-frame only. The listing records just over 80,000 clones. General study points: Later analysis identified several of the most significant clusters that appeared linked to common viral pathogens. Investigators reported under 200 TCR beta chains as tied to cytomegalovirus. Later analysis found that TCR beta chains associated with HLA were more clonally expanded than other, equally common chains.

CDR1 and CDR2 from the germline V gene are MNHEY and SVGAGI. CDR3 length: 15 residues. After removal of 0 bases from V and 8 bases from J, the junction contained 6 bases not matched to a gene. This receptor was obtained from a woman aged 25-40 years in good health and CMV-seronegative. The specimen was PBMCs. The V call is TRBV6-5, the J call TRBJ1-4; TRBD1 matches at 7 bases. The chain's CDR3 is CASSYSGQNGEKLFF. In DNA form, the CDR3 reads TGTGCCAGCAGTTACTCGGGACAGAACGGGGAAAAACTGTTTTTT.